These 21 T cell receptor beta chains share one sample of origin, sequenced in a study of blood T cell repertoires in COVID-19. The protocol was immunoSEQ multiplex PCR, while the TCRdb copy is restricted to in-frame clones and leaves out a portion. The sample has about 160,000 clones; 75% to 80% are singletons. Specimen: peripheral blood. These receptors were taken from a woman aged 80 or over with acute or convalescent COVID-19.

This clone has just one count. This sequence joins TRBV1 and TRBJ1-1; TRBD1, as called in the table, went unchecked against the DNA. TRBV1 is designated a pseudogene. This CDR3 contains 18 residues. DNA for the CDR3: TGCACCAGCAGAAGGACGGTAAAAGGGGGACACCTGAACACTGAAGCTTTCTTT. Translation gives CTSRRTVKGGHLNTEAFF.

Note on this clone: Other DNA sequences in this specimen translate into the identical CDR3. The V gene is TRBV6-5, the J gene TRBJ1-2, with 9 bases fitting TRBD1. V was pared by 2 bases and J by 8 bases, with 6 bases of the junction left unmatched. Germline-derived CDR1 and CDR2 are MNHEY and SVGAGI. The CDR3 totals 14 residues. The CDR3 loop is CASSYTGQGSGYTF. The CDR3 DNA follows: TGTGCCAGCAGTTACACTGGACAGGGGAGCGGCTACACCTTC.

The rearrangement joins TRBV12-5 to TRBJ1-5; TRBD1 matches 9 bases. Germline CDR1 reads LGHNT; CDR2 reads FRNRAP. The CDR3 length is 20 residues. V lost 0 bases to trimming and J lost 0 bases; unmatched junction nucleotides: 12. CDR3 coding DNA: TGTGCTAGTGGTTTGGTACGAGCGTTTGACAGGGGGAATAGCAATCAGCCCCAGCATTTT. The encoded protein is CASGLVRAFDRGNSNQPQHF. Full variable domain (rest looked up from reference TRBV12-5 and TRBJ1-5): DARVTQTPRHKVTEMGQEVTMRCQPILGHNTVFWYRQTMMQGLELLAYFRNRAPLDDSGMPKDRFSAEMPDATLATLKIQPSEPRDSAVYFCASGLVRAFDRGNSNQPQHFGDGTRLSIL.

The chain combines TRBV30 with TRBJ2-3; D perhaps matches TRBD1 (6 bases). The CDR3 is made up of 13 amino acids. Germline CDR1 reads GTSNPN; CDR2 reads SVGIG (reference sequence). Trimming pared 3 bases from V and 4 bases from J, leaving 11 bases between. As DNA, the CDR3 is TGTGCCTGGAGGTTAGGGGGTCCAGATACGCAGTATTTT. Its protein is CAWRLGGPDTQYF.

V usage is TRBV7-9 and J usage is TRBJ2-1; no clear D gene. Per germline, CDR1 SEHNR and CDR2 FQNEAQ (reference sequence). The V and J ends lost 4 bases and 5 bases respectively, with 15 bases between them. This CDR3 has 15 amino acids. The CDR3 sequence: CASSSGFFADNEQFF. CDR3 sequence (DNA): TGTGCCAGCAGCTCCGGTTTTTTTGCTGACAATGAGCAGTTCTTC.

This chain joins TRBV5-8 and TRBJ2-3; 14 bases agree with TRBD2. Unmatched junction bases numbered 8, after V lost 8 bases and J lost 9 bases. This CDR3 is built from 14 residues. Germline lookup yields CDR1 SGHTS and CDR2 YDEGEE. The CDR3 loop reads CASTGTSGSGTQYF. Written as DNA, the CDR3 is TGTGCCAGTACCGGGACTAGCGGGAGTGGAACGCAGTATTTT.

This chain links TRBV30 with TRBJ2-5; 9 bases fit TRBD1. Germline values: CDR1 GTSNPN, CDR2 SVGIG (reference sequence). CDR3 length: 15 residues. V was pared by 2 bases and J by 4 bases, with 8 bases of the junction left unmatched. The CDR3 DNA reads TGTGCCTGGAGTTTAGGACAGGGGCACGGAGAGACCCAGTACTTC. Translating it yields CAWSLGQGHGETQYF.

The table lists this clone with many counts. The chain carries TRBV11-2 and TRBJ2-1; 10 bases agree with TRBD1. Trimming cost V 2 bases and J 6 bases; bases outside gene matches: 4. The CDR3 has 15 amino acids. CDR1 is SGHAT, CDR2 FQNNGV, per germline. CDR3 protein: CASSLYGDRGNEQFF. The CDR3, as DNA: TGTGCCAGCAGCTTATATGGGGACAGGGGCAATGAGCAGTTCTTC.

The CDR3 region is CASRGGTSYEQYF. CDR3 sequence (DNA): TGTGCCAGCAGGGGCGGGACCTCCTACGAGCAGTACTTC. J is TRBJ2-7 and V is TRBV2; tentative D call: TRBD2 (6 bases). The CDR3 spans 13 residues. V gave up 6 bases and J gave up 0 bases, with 9 bases separating them. Germline V gives CDR1 SNHLY, CDR2 FYNNEI.

The chain combines TRBV20-1 with TRBJ2-7; D gene ambiguous. The CDR3 runs to 11 residues. Looked up from germline, CDR1 is DFQATT and CDR2 is SNEGSKA (reference sequence). For the CDR3, the DNA is TGCAGGGCCGGAGTGCCCTACGAGCAGTACTTC. Protein product: CRAGVPYEQYF.

The V gene is TRBV6-1, the J gene TRBJ2-1; 7 bases are a match to TRBD2. The CDR3 length is 13 residues. Germline-derived CDR1 and CDR2 are MNHNS and SASEGT. J was trimmed by 7 bases and V by 5 bases; bases with no gene match: 5. This chain's CDR3 is CASSYGGGNEQFF. For the CDR3, the DNA is TGTGCCAGCAGTTATGGGGGAGGGAATGAGCAGTTCTTC.

The chain employs TRBV27 and TRBJ2-2; no firm D call. Trimming left V 2 bases short and J 8 bases short, with 9 bases between. Germline V gene sequence: CDR1 MNHEY, CDR2 SMNVEV (reference sequence). This CDR3 is 13 amino acids long. Here the CDR3 reads CASSLNRVGELFF. The CDR3 nucleotides are TGTGCCAGCAGTTTAAATCGGGTGGGGGAGCTGTTTTTT.

The chain employs TRBV7-2 and TRBJ2-5, with D possibly TRBD1 on 6 matching bases. The CDR3 length is 15 residues. Deletions cut 5 bases from V and 5 bases from J, with 18 bases between. Looked up from germline, CDR1 is SGHTA and CDR2 is FQGNSA. The CDR3 DNA reads as TGTGCCAGCAGCCCCGGCCAGGGGAACGGGGAGACCCAGTACTTC. Protein sequence: CASSPGQGNGETQYF.

This chain joins TRBV30 and TRBJ1-1; D gene unclear. In germline, CDR1 is GTSNPN, CDR2 SVGIG (reference sequence). V lost 3 bases and J lost 3, with 11 bases in between. The CDR3 contains 13 residues. CDR3 amino acids: CAWRATLYTEAFF. The CDR3 bases are TGTGCCTGGAGGGCAACGCTTTACACTGAAGCTTTCTTT.

This chain connects TRBV3-1 (or the pseudogene TRBV3-2) to TRBJ2-3; possible D gene TRBD2, 5 bases. Germline CDR1 is LGHDT and CDR2 is YNNKEL (reference sequence). Trimming left V 6 bases short and J 2 bases short, with 15 bases between. This CDR3 comprises 15 residues. The CDR3 protein is CASSRQLGVTDTQYF. The CDR3 bases are TGTGCCAGCAGTCGCCAGCTCGGGGTCACAGATACGCAGTATTTT.

In this sample, this clone turned up a few times. The V call is TRBV2, the J call TRBJ2-1; 9 positions agree with TRBD2. Germline trimming cut 3 bases from V and 0 bases from J; bases unmatched to any gene: 3. Germline values: CDR1 SNHLY, CDR2 FYNNEI. There are 16 residues in the CDR3. The CDR3 DNA reads as TGTGCCAGCAGTGAGCGGGAGGGGAGCTCCTACAATGAGCAGTTCTTC. This translates into CASSEREGSSYNEQFF.

Here the CDR3 DNA reads TGCGCCAGCAGCCTTGAGGGACTCCTAGGGGCTGAAGCTTTCTTT. Translation gives CASSLEGLLGAEAFF. The chain recombines TRBV5-1 with TRBJ1-1, with D perhaps matching TRBD1 (5 bases). Trimming shortened V by 4 bases and J by 6 bases, and 19 bases separated the two germline ends. This CDR3 is built from 15 residues. Germline V gene sequence: CDR1 SGHRS, CDR2 YFSETQ.

V and J are TRBV28 and TRBJ2-1, with no clear D. The CDR3 covers 15 residues. Trimming removed 4 bases from V and 0 bases from J, with 10 bases in between. CDR1 MDHEN and CDR2 SYDVKM come from the germline V gene. CDR3 loop: CASSSRLRSYNEQFF. CDR3 sequence (DNA): TGTGCCAGCAGTTCCCGACTTCGCTCCTACAATGAGCAGTTCTTC.

V usage is TRBV29-1 and J usage is TRBJ1-1; no reliable D call. The germline gives CDR1 SQVTM, CDR2 ANQGSEA. The CDR3 sequence is 13 residues long. With 6 bases removed from V and 0 bases from J, the gap between germline ends came to 11 bases. CDR3 bases: TGCAGCGTGACCAGAGGCATGAACACTGAAGCTTTCTTT. Amino acids: CSVTRGMNTEAFF.

The J gene is TRBJ2-1, the V gene TRBV19, with D maybe TRBD1 (5 bases). CDR3 length: 13 residues. Germline V CDR1 and CDR2: LNHDA, SQIVND (reference sequence). Trimming removed 7 bases at V and 5 bases at J, with 12 bases between. Here the CDR3 reads CASTRGTHNEQFF. CDR3 DNA sequence: TGTGCCAGTACTAGGGGTACACACAATGAGCAGTTCTTC.

This clone was counted a few times. The V gene is TRBV28, the J gene TRBJ2-1; the match to TRBD2 covers 11 bases. V lost 6 bases to trimming and J lost 4 bases; unmatched junction nucleotides: 11. CDR3 length: 17 amino acids. Germline loops: CDR1 MDHEN, CDR2 SYDVKM. Here the CDR3 DNA reads TGTGCCAGCAGCCACGGTCGACTAGCGGGGCCATACAATGAGCAGTTCTTC. Translation: CASSHGRLAGPYNEQFF.